This T cell receptor beta chain was retrieved from a study of blood T cell repertoires in COVID-19. The data were produced by immunoSEQ multiplex PCR, yet TCRdb's version contains in-frame clones alone and is incomplete. The table includes tens of thousands of clones, about 81% detected once. CDR3 size: 14 residues. V lost 7 bases to trimming and J lost 4 bases, with 15 bases between them. CDR1 is MNHEY, CDR2 SVGAGI, per germline. This chain uses TRBV6-5 with TRBJ2-3, with a possible D match to TRBD2 (6 bases). The clonotype comes from a human donor in a cohort sampled during active COVID-19. The sequenced sample consisted of peripheral blood. CDR3 sequence (DNA): TGTGCCAGCACCCCGGTCGGAGGGGCAGATACGCAGTATTTT. Translation gives CASTPVGGADTQYF.